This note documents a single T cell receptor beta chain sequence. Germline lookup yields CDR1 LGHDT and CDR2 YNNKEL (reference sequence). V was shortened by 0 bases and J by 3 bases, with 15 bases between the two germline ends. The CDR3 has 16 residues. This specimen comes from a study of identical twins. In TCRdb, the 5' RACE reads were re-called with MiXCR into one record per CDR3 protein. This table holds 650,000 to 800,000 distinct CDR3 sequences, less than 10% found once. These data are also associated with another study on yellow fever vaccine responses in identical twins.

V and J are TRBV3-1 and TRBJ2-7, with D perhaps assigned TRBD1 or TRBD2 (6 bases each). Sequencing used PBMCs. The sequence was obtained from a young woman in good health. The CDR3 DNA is TGTGCCAGCAGCCAAGATTCGGGGGCGGATTACTACGAGCAGTACTTC. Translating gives CASSQDSGADYYEQYF.